The rows below give T cell receptor beta chains drawn from one sample of a study of PD-1 blockade in classical Hodgkin lymphoma. Only in-frame clones appear in the TCRdb table, and some are missing; sequencing was by immunoSEQ multiplex PCR. This sample has some 58,000 clones, with around 90% found just once. The source was peripheral blood mononuclear cells (PBMCs), collected before the second cycle of nivolumab. Receptor source: a human donor with classical Hodgkin lymphoma. CDR3s include the opening cysteine and the closing phenylalanine or tryptophan. Size is omitted from some rows. Given values are once, few, many or a class for expanded clones.

TRBV7-9	once	TRBJ1-4	CASSRGPKTTNEKLFF
TRBV9	NA	TRBJ1-1	CASSVRGGNTEAFF
TRBV5-1	NA	TRBJ1-6	CASSLAPSGSPLHF
TRBV9	NA	TRBJ1-3	CASSVGDRGSNTIYF
TRBV19	once	TRBJ1-1	CASSIAQNLNTEAFF
TRBV5-1	once	TRBJ2-7	CASSVGQGGSEQYF
TRBV6-1	NA	TRBJ1-2	CASREAGQGYGYTF
TRBV28	NA	TRBJ1-2	CAIRDRGSNYGYTF
TRBV10-2	NA	TRBJ1-1	CASSGRTGYSPGAFF
TRBV5-1	NA	NA	CASSSDNYEQYF
TRBV5-5	NA	TRBJ1-2	CASSLTTGSGGYTF
TRBV9	NA	TRBJ2-3	CASSHGLKGGDTQYF
TRBV5-1	NA	TRBJ2-5	CASSDSAGTGETQYF
TRBV18	NA	TRBJ2-7	CASSPKGGGSYEQYF
TRBV5-1	NA	TRBJ2-3	CASSLRGGASTDTQYF
TRBV5-1	NA	TRBJ2-3	CASSPDRGTDTQYF
TRBV5-1	NA	TRBJ2-1	CASSSGQPYNEQFF
TRBV29-1	NA	TRBJ1-2	CSVPGVYDGYTF
TRBV15	NA	TRBJ1-1	CATSRDLPLRRENTEAFF
TRBV19	NA	TRBJ2-7	CASSIESGYEQYF
TRBV9	NA	TRBJ2-2	CASSFSGGWNTGELFF
TRBV7-8	NA	TRBJ1-2	CASSQGGLAGYYGYTF
TRBV6-5	NA	TRBJ1-1	CASSLNTGHTEAFF
TRBV2	NA	TRBJ2-4	CASRQQGSRTANIQYF
TRBV5-1	NA	TRBJ1-5	CASSLEWGGNQPQHF
TRBV6-1	NA	TRBJ1-2	CASSEGGTGANYGYTF
TRBV6-1	NA	TRBJ2-3	CASSGQVITDTQYF
TRBV5-1	NA	TRBJ1-2	CASSLEDRTTNYGYTF
TRBV6-4	NA	TRBJ2-4	CASSAPVLAKNIQYF
TRBV10-3	NA	TRBJ2-7	CAISEPAGESYEQYF
TRBV7-4	NA	TRBJ1-1	CASSLVRLNTEAFF
TRBV11-1	NA	TRBJ2-3	CASSPHTDTQYF
TRBV30	NA	TRBJ1-4	CAWSVAGYEKLFF
TRBV5-1	NA	TRBJ2-1	CASSFRRPERYNEQFF
TRBV29-1	NA	TRBJ1-1	CSVAGGGYAEAFF
TRBV4-1	NA	TRBJ1-2	CASSQYTSDYTF
TRBV28	once	TRBJ1-1	CASTPGRNTEAFF
TRBV6-5	NA	TRBJ2-1	CASKTSGTSEQFF
TRBV28	NA	TRBJ2-7	CASRLPTGRAYEQYF
TRBV21-1	NA	TRBJ2-7	CASSKRSGTDSYEQYF
TRBV5-4	NA	TRBJ2-5	CASSYGLAGGGETQYF
TRBV5-1	NA	TRBJ1-1	CASSLGMNTEAFF
TRBV10-3	NA	TRBJ1-2	CAISEPSRAGTGLPYGYTF
TRBV6-5	NA	TRBJ2-7	CASRPGDLVSYEQYF
TRBV27	NA	TRBJ1-1	CASNERMNTEAFF
TRBV6-5	NA	TRBJ1-1	CASRIYAEAGTEAFF
TRBV5-1	NA	TRBJ2-7	CASSLEVHSYEQYF
TRBV5-1	NA	TRBJ2-3	CASSLGTKDTQYF
TRBV6-4	NA	TRBJ1-1	CASSDGGEAFF
TRBV6-4	few	TRBJ2-1	CASSAGSPSYNEQFF
TRBV7-2	NA	TRBJ1-5	CASSYKTGTNQPQHF
TRBV7-9	once	TRBJ1-2	CASSLAGNYGYTF
TRBV19	NA	TRBJ2-6	CASTRTGASSGANVLTF
TRBV30	NA	TRBJ1-2	CAWSVRASKGYGYTF
TRBV7-9	NA	TRBJ2-6	CASSFGLRVNSGANVLTF